One sample yielded the 28 T cell receptor beta chains listed below, sequenced in a study of T cell responses to AZD1222 COVID-19 vaccine (dated by TCRdb to about 2021). Library preparation used the immunoSEQ multiplex PCR assay. TCRdb provides this immuneACCESS table in a form limited to in-frame rearrangements. Some clones are lacking; in checked studies, under half of them reflect an unresolved V gene, and why the rest are absent is not known. The table for this sample lists more than 100,000 clones; 85% to 90% of them were counted only once. Approximately 3.1% of the sample comes from the top ten. This specimen's time point label, per the study, means: baseline before first vaccination. The sample was peripheral blood, taken on day 0 of AZD1222 vaccination. The receptors were sampled from an adult in good health.

This clone was counted only a few times. The rearrangement links TRBV2 to TRBJ1-3; no clear D gene. With 2 bases removed from V and 2 bases from J, the gap between germline ends came to 7 bases. Germline V gene sequence: CDR1 SNHLY, CDR2 FYNNEI. The CDR3 is made up of 14 amino acids. The CDR3 loop is CASSERETGNTIYF. CDR3 nucleotide sequence: TGTGCCAGCAGTGAACGGGAGACTGGAAACACCATATATTTT.

This clone showed up just once. The V and J genes are TRBV7-2 and TRBJ1-2, with TRBD1 as a possible D gene (5 bases). The V end lost 1 base, the J end lost 4 bases, and 10 bases lay between the germline ends. Per the germline V gene, CDR1 is SGHTA and CDR2 is FQGNSA. The CDR3 is 14 residues long. The CDR3 bases are TGTGCCAGCAGCTTAGGCCAGGGTAGCTATGGCTACACCTTC. It specifies CASSLGQGSYGYTF. Together with reference TRBV7-2 and TRBJ1-2, the CDR3 gives the full variable domain: GAGVSQSPSNKVTEKGKDVELRCDPISGHTALYWYRQSLGQGLEFLIYFQGNSAPDKSGLPSDRFSAERTGGSVSTLTIQRTQQEDSAVYLCASSLGQGSYGYTFGSGTRLTVV.

The chain employs TRBV4-3 and TRBJ1-2; D possibly corresponds to TRBD1 (5 bases). The CDR3 extends over 16 amino acids. The germline V gene encodes CDR1 LGHNA and CDR2 YSLEER. Trimming cost V 0 bases and J 3 bases, with 14 bases left between them. The CDR3 nucleotides are TGCGCCAGCAGCCAAGACGGTCAGGGCTCTTACTATGGCTACACCTTC. Protein product: CASSQDGQGSYYGYTF.

The chain couples TRBV20-1 to TRBJ2-3; 9 nucleotides align to TRBD1. The germline V gene encodes CDR1 DFQATT and CDR2 SNEGSKA (reference sequence). This CDR3 comprises 18 residues. Unmatched junction bases numbered 15, after V lost 3 bases and J lost 2 bases. CDR3 nucleotides: TGCAGTGCTAGTAGATATATTACGGGACAGGGCGACACAGATACGCAGTATTTT. It is translated as CSASRYITGQGDTDTQYF.

V and J are TRBV19 and TRBJ2-1; maybe TRBD2 (6 bases). Germline loops: CDR1 LNHDA, CDR2 SQIVND (reference sequence). V lost 6 bases and J 5 bases, leaving 14 bases between the germline ends. This CDR3 has 14 amino acids. CDR3 nucleotide sequence: TGTGCCAGTAGCGGAGTAGCGGCTCACAATGAGCAGTTCTTC. Its protein product is CASSGVAAHNEQFF.

V is TRBV5-8 and J is TRBJ2-7; 11 bases agree with TRBD1. After removal of 3 bases from V and 5 bases from J, the junction contained 10 bases not matched to a gene. This CDR3 contains 16 residues. Germline CDR1 SGHTS, CDR2 YDEGEE. The CDR3 spells CASSSRTGGDFDEQYF. CDR3 nucleotides: TGTGCCAGCAGCTCCAGGACAGGGGGCGACTTCGACGAGCAGTACTTC.

V and J are TRBV2 and TRBJ1-6, with a possible D match to TRBD1 (5 bases). Germline loops: CDR1 SNHLY, CDR2 FYNNEI. The ends were cut back, 7 bases at V and 9 bases at J, with 16 bases in the middle. The CDR3 length is 14 residues. The CDR3 coding sequence is TGTGCCAGCACGGCGGGCAGGGTGACTTCACCCCTCCACTTT. It codes for CASTAGRVTSPLHF.

The chain has TRBV19 and TRBJ1-2; TRBD1 matches at 7 bases. V shed 7 bases, J shed 2 bases, and the junction held 4 bases outside the gene matches. The CDR3 is made up of 13 amino acids. The germline V gene encodes CDR1 LNHDA and CDR2 SQIVND (reference sequence). Here the CDR3 DNA reads TGTGCCAGTAACAGGGACAGCAACTATGGCTACACCTTC. It codes for CASNRDSNYGYTF.

The chain combines TRBV3-1 (or the pseudogene TRBV3-2) with TRBJ2-5; a possible D gene is TRBD2 (6 bases). CDR3 length equals 17 residues. V dropped 1 base and J dropped 2 bases, with 17 bases sitting between them. Germline V lookup: CDR1 LGHDT, CDR2 YNNKEL (reference sequence). In DNA, the CDR3 is TGTGCCAGCAGCCAAGGGGTTAGTAGCGGTCATCAAGAGACCCAGTACTTC. Protein sequence: CASSQGVSSGHQETQYF.

This sequence joins TRBV7-9 and TRBJ1-1, with TRBD1 matching 7 bases. Germline values: CDR1 SEHNR, CDR2 FQNEAQ (reference sequence). The CDR3 spans 15 residues. J was trimmed by 4 bases and V by 5 bases; bases with no gene match: 10. The CDR3 nucleotides read TGTGCCAGCAGCCCGGACAGGCGAAGGGGCACTGAAGCTTTCTTT. It codes for CASSPDRRRGTEAFF.

This chain uses TRBV4-3 with TRBJ2-3, with 7 nucleotides matching TRBD1. With V trimmed by 4 bases and J by 5 bases, 9 bases remained unmatched. CDR1 and CDR2 (germline): LGHNA, YSLEER. The CDR3 sequence is 15 residues long. The CDR3 region has the DNA TGCGCCAGCAGCCTTGGGGACAGTAATATAGATACGCAGTATTTT. It encodes CASSLGDSNIDTQYF.

Relative to its sample, this clone is medium-sized. This CDR3 is CASSLPDSYNSPLHF. CDR3 in DNA: TGTGCCAGCAGCTTACCGGACTCCTATAATTCACCCCTCCACTTT. The chain combines TRBV7-9 with TRBJ1-6; D gene ambiguous. V was trimmed by 2 bases and J by 0 bases, leaving 5 bases between them. The germline CDR1 and CDR2 sequences are SEHNR and FQNEAQ (reference sequence). The CDR3 has 15 residues.

CDR3 in DNA: TGTGCCAGCAGCTCCGCTATGGGGGGTTCAGAAAAACTGTTTTTT. Translating it yields CASSSAMGGSEKLFF. This chain connects TRBV27 to TRBJ1-4; possible D gene TRBD1, 5 bases. Deletions cut 6 bases from V and 8 bases from J, with 19 bases between. The CDR3 is 15 amino acids. The germline CDR1 and CDR2 sequences are MNHEY and SMNVEV (reference sequence).

The chain employs TRBV19 and TRBJ1-2, with D possibly being TRBD1 (6 bases). V lost 3 bases and J 8 bases, leaving 16 bases between the germline ends. This CDR3 is 14 amino acids long. Germline CDR1 LNHDA, CDR2 SQIVND (reference sequence). CDR3 in DNA: TGTGCCAGTAGTATTGCCTGGGGGCTCGGGGGCTACACCTTC. Protein sequence: CASSIAWGLGGYTF.

This clone was observed a single time. The rearrangement links TRBV7-9 to TRBJ2-1, with TRBD1 matching over 9 bases. V gave up 5 bases and J gave up 2 bases; unmatched junction bases: 4. CDR3 length: 15 amino acids. The germline V gene encodes CDR1 SEHNR and CDR2 FQNEAQ (reference sequence). CDR3 sequence: CASSRGDRAYNEQFF. Written as DNA, the CDR3 is TGTGCCAGCAGCCGGGGGGACAGGGCCTACAATGAGCAGTTCTTC.

The CDR3 DNA sequence: TGTGCCAGCAGCCGGGACGGGGGTTCCGGGGAGCTGTTTTTT. It translates to CASSRDGGSGELFF. This chain connects TRBV5-4 to TRBJ2-2; a weak D match, TRBD2 (6 bases). The CDR3 is made up of 14 amino acids. Germline V gene lookup returns CDR1 SGHNT and CDR2 YYREEE (reference sequence). V was trimmed by 4 bases and J by 6 bases, leaving 13 bases between them.

The chain uses TRBV4-3 and TRBJ1-1; D is unclear. Germline V gene lookup returns CDR1 LGHNA and CDR2 YSLEER. The CDR3 has 14 residues. V was cut by 6 bases and J by 1 base, with 12 bases left in between. CDR3 loop: CASRYRPENTEAFF. The CDR3 DNA reads as TGCGCCAGCAGGTACAGACCGGAGAACACTGAAGCTTTCTTT.

This sequence joins TRBV11-3 and TRBJ2-1; no reliable D call. The V and J ends lost 0 bases and 10 bases respectively, with 7 bases between them. Germline assignment: CDR1 SGHNT and CDR2 YENEEA. The CDR3 is made up of 12 amino acids. The CDR3 loop reads CASSLDETEQFF. The CDR3, as DNA: TGTGCCAGCAGCTTAGATGAAACCGAGCAGTTCTTC.

In this sample, this clone turned up once. This chain joins TRBV5-5 and TRBJ1-5; D is undetermined. The CDR3 loop spans 15 amino acids. The ends were cut back, 2 bases at V and 2 bases at J, with 11 bases in the middle. The germline CDR1 and CDR2 sequences are SGHKS and YYEKEE (reference sequence). The CDR3, as DNA: TGTGCCAGCAGCTTAGACCCCCCGGGCAATCAGCCCCAGCATTTT. It translates to CASSLDPPGNQPQHF.

The chain joins TRBV18 to TRBJ2-5; D is possibly TRBD1 (5 bases). V was pared by 1 base and J by 5 bases, with 14 bases between. CDR3 length: 15 residues. Germline CDR1 KGHSH, CDR2 LQKENI. The CDR3 nucleotides read TGTGCCAGCTCACCACAGGGGCTTCCTGGGGAGACCCAGTACTTC. Its translation: CASSPQGLPGETQYF.

This chain joins TRBV29-1 and TRBJ1-1; D not resolved. CDR3 length: 14 residues. The ends were cut back, 3 bases at V and 4 bases at J, with 15 bases in the middle. In germline, CDR1 is SQVTM, CDR2 ANQGSEA. CDR3 residues: CSVDGQAVGTEAFF. For the CDR3, the DNA is TGCAGCGTTGATGGGCAGGCAGTGGGCACTGAAGCTTTCTTT.

J is TRBJ2-3 and V is TRBV7-2, with 7 bases aligning to TRBD2. The CDR3 length is 19 residues. Germline V lookup: CDR1 SGHTA, CDR2 FQGNSA. The V gene end was trimmed by 2 bases and the J gene end by 1 base; junction bases not matched to a gene: 15. The CDR3 region is CASSLISGRAGSRTDTQYF. CDR3 DNA sequence: TGTGCCAGCAGCTTAATATCAGGGAGGGCAGGTTCCCGCACAGATACGCAGTATTTT.

This rearrangement joins TRBV28 to TRBJ2-7, with 11 positions matching TRBD2. CDR3 length: 16 residues. Germline lookup yields CDR1 MDHEN and CDR2 SYDVKM. The V and J ends lost 1 base and 5 bases, in that order; junction bases with no gene match: 7. This chain's CDR3 is CASSLFGSGRAHEQYF. The DNA of the CDR3 is TGTGCCAGCAGTTTATTTGGTAGCGGGAGGGCCCACGAGCAGTACTTC. The full variable domain, in which reference TRBV28 and TRBJ2-7 provide the parts outside the CDR3, is DVKVTQSSRYLVKRTGEKVFLECVQDMDHENMFWYRQDPGLGLRLIYFSYDVKMKEKGDIPEGYSVSREKKERFSLILESASTNQTSMYLCASSLFGSGRAHEQYFGPGTRLTVT.

The chain carries TRBV19 and TRBJ1-1; unclear D gene. This CDR3 is 13 amino acids long. Trimming removed 5 bases at V and 5 bases at J, with 12 bases between. Germline V gene sequence: CDR1 LNHDA, CDR2 SQIVND (reference sequence). The CDR3 protein is CASSLHKGTEAFF. DNA of the CDR3: TGTGCCAGTAGTCTGCACAAGGGAACTGAAGCTTTCTTT.

The chain carries TRBV12-3 or TRBV12-4 and TRBJ2-1, with 7 bases lining up with TRBD1. Trimming cost V 6 bases and J 7 bases; bases outside gene matches: 6. The CDR3 has 13 residues. In nucleotides, the CDR3 is TGTGCCAGCAGCCTCGCAGGGGGAAATGAGCAGTTCTTC. It translates to CASSLAGGNEQFF.

The chain links TRBV4-1 to TRBJ1-1, with D perhaps matching TRBD1 (5 bases). The CDR3 is 15 residues long. The germline V and J ends were trimmed by 4 bases and 0 bases, with 12 bases remaining between them. Germline V gives CDR1 MGHRA, CDR2 YSYEKL. CDR3 in amino acids: CASSLWGSLNTEAFF. The CDR3 coding sequence is TGCGCCAGCAGCCTGTGGGGCAGCCTGAACACTGAAGCTTTCTTT.

V gene TRBV12-3 or TRBV12-4 combines with J gene TRBJ1-1; no firm D call. The CDR3 has 13 residues. V was cut by 4 bases and J by 1 base, with 7 bases left in between. The CDR3 is CASSYGRNTEAFF. The CDR3, as DNA: TGTGCCAGCAGTTATGGAAGGAACACTGAAGCTTTCTTT.

This clone was counted only a few times. The chain joins TRBV11-2 to TRBJ2-7, with D possibly TRBD2 on 6 matching bases. V lost 0 bases and J lost 3, with 18 bases in between. CDR3 length: 17 residues. Germline lookup yields CDR1 SGHAT and CDR2 FQNNGV. CDR3: CASSLDRPGVGNYEQYF. The DNA of the CDR3 is TGTGCCAGCAGCTTAGACCGCCCGGGGGTCGGTAACTACGAGCAGTACTTC.